This paragraph covers one T cell receptor (beta chain) sequence. No antigen is known for it. Qualities for individual bases were not recorded, and no much larger clone is one base off. The record originates from a study of T cell responses to AZD1222 COVID-19 vaccine (dated by TCRdb to about 2021). Context from the whole study: A total of 230 to 250 trial participants underwent TCR sequencing, of whom around 200 received two doses of AZD1222 and about 26 received two doses of the MenACWY control vaccine. Trial participants were enrolled into age subgroups of 18-55, 56-69 and 70-plus years, which contained roughly 140, 27 and 60 TCR-sequenced participants, respectively. The paper as a whole reports these results and caveats: After two AZD1222 doses, spike-specific TCR breadth and depth were significantly higher than at day 0 and than in MenACWY recipients. Vaccine-associated CD4 TCRs spanned the whole spike protein, with dominant responses in regions 160-218 and 743-854. Epitopes outside the regions mutated in the B.1.351 and B.1.1.7 variants were reportedly recognized by nearly half of the unique spike-specific TCRs. In the small 56-69-year group, the increase in depth fell short of significance, most likely because of low power. No day 14 peak-response samples were available, so repertoires were characterized only after the peak T cell response. Most participants were white British and females outnumbered males, and the authors suggested that clonal diversity may have been underestimated. Only five or six AZD1222 recipients were SARS-CoV-2 seropositive at baseline, limiting conclusions about previously exposed vaccinees.

Germline trimming: 0 bases from V, 5 bases from J; junction bases outside gene matches: 3. From the cysteine through the phenylalanine, the CDR3 covers 15 amino acids. Only the CDR3 DNA stays, 45 bases, in frame from base 1. CDR1 and CDR2 (SEHNR, FQNEAQ) derive from the germline V gene (reference sequence). Taken with the paper, the label for time point translates to: about 28 days (+/-7) after the second vaccine dose. AZD1222 recipients with second doses at about 4 weeks or about 12 weeks were pooled, because spike-specific TCR depth and breadth did not differ between schedules. The vaccinee samples were drawn from two UK trials, COV001 and COV002, one of which was a single-blind randomized controlled phase 2/3 trial testing AZD1222 (ChAdOx1 nCoV-19) in healthy adults. For TCRbeta chain sequencing, PBMC samples were collected from trial participants at day 0 and at day 28 after the second dose.

The CDR3 regions of human TCRbeta chains were analyzed by immunosequencing. The study's own analysis went as follows. TCRs in the repertoires were compared against a reference library of SARS-CoV-2-specific TCRs that had been generated with the MIRA antigen-specificity platform. Breadth was defined as the fraction of unique TCRs that were SARS-CoV-2-associated. Depth was defined as the fraction of total T cells that were SARS-CoV-2-associated. Using the MIRA data, each spike-specific TCR was mapped to the spike region that the TCR reacts to and placed in a CD4 or CD8 class. Log10-transformed breadth and depth values were compared by one-way ANOVA with Sidak's multiple comparisons tests. The table comes from immuneACCESS by way of TCRdb, which keeps in-frame sequences with V and J called. Part of the clones is missing from these tables; in studies checked, under half for an unresolved V gene and the rest for unknown reasons. The V and J calls and clone size were taken over from that table, and D and trimming were inferred from the DNA. This sample holds approximately 150,000 clones; around nine tenths were observed only once. Jointly, the top ten make up around 10% of the sample.

The chain uses TRBV7-9 and TRBJ1-2, and TRBD1 aligns with 10 junction nucleotides. This specimen was peripheral blood, taken 28 days after the second AZD1222 dose. This clonotype originated in an adult who received the AZD1222 COVID-19 vaccine. Here the CDR3 is given as CASSLAGQGIYGYTF. The DNA sequence is TGTGCCAGCAGCTTAGCGGGACAGGGGATATATGGCTACACCTTC.